This TCR beta chain was sequenced in a study of post-analysis software for immune sequencing data. Study at large: In terms of disease course, relapsing-remitting, secondary progressive and progressive-relapsing multiple sclerosis were included.

Notes on this clonotype: Its target is not known.

Study findings and constraints: Strong same-batch co-clustering of samples appeared with F measure clustering. The study found TRBV5-6, TRBV5-1 and TRBV20-1 among roughly 5 TRBV segments more frequent in patients than controls. Multiple sclerosis patients showed significantly lower normalized Chao1 diversity than controls did.

V shed 5 bases and J shed 11 bases, with 27 bases lying between them. Germline V CDR1 and CDR2: SNHLY, FYNNEI. The CDR3 contains 16 residues. Prepared TCR beta cDNA libraries contained unique molecular identifiers. There were roughly 0.95 to 10 million T cells, and roughly 0.5 million cDNA molecules came from them. A single record per CDR3 protein comes from TCRdb applying MiXCR to the PCR reads. The top ten clones hold roughly 1.7% of a sample with hundreds of thousands of distinct CDR3 sequences, roughly 45% of them seen once. The receptor was isolated from a girl aged 5 to 17 with multiple sclerosis. Sequenced: blood. V usage is TRBV2 and J usage is TRBJ2-5; TRBD1 or TRBD2 may be the D gene (5 bases each). CDR3 DNA: TGTGCCAGCAGTTCTCCGGGACGCCTAAGCGTTGGAGAGCAGTACTTC. Its protein product is CASSSPGRLSVGEQYF.